A selection of T cell receptor beta chains follows, all from one sample in a study of shared clonotypes between healthy human individuals. TCRdb's copy holds only in-frame clones and misses some; the assay was immunoSEQ multiplex PCR. In the table there are hundreds of thousands of clones, approximately 95% of which are singletons. Source material: naive CD4+ T cells sorted from blood. Receptor source: a woman aged 30 to 39 in good health. The CDR3 runs from the conserved cysteine through the conserved F or W. Each record gives: D gene, J gene, clone size, V gene, CDR3 protein, CDR3 DNA. A D gene is named only where the DNA matches it firmly. Not all rows give a size; the values are once, few, many and, for expanded clones, a class.

>-|TRBJ2-7|-|TRBV5-1
CASSSHGGYEQYF
TGCGCCAGCAGCTCCCACGGGGGTTACGAGCAGTACTTC
>-|TRBJ2-3|-|TRBV2
CASSEGGGGTDTQYF
TGTGCCAGCAGTGAAGGGGGCGGTGGGACAGATACGCAGTATTTT
>TRBD1|TRBJ1-1|-|TRBV28
CASSVRGRTEAFF
TGTGCCAGCAGTGTCAGGGGGCGGACTGAAGCTTTCTTT
>-|TRBJ2-3|-|TRBV11-1
CASSFNRAKEADTQYF
TGTGCCAGCAGCTTCAATAGGGCCAAGGAAGCAGATACGCAGTATTTT
>TRBD2|TRBJ2-5|-|TRBV27
CASRPAGVSRETQYF
TGTGCCAGCAGGCCAGCGGGAGTATCGAGGGAGACCCAGTACTTC
>TRBD2|TRBJ2-7|-|TRBV5-1
CASSPKGLAGVGGEQYF
TGCGCCAGCAGCCCGAAGGGACTAGCGGGAGTCGGGGGTGAGCAGTACTTC
>-|TRBJ1-1|once|TRBV27
CASSTARQLDTEAFF
TGTGCCAGCAGTACAGCCCGACAGCTTGACACTGAAGCTTTCTTT
>-|TRBJ2-7|-|TRBV5-4
CASSFYGAYEQYF
TGTGCCAGCAGCTTTTACGGGGCCTACGAGCAGTACTTC
>TRBD1|TRBJ2-7|-|TRBV5-1
CASSLPTGAYEQYF
TGCGCCAGCAGCTTGCCGACAGGGGCCTACGAGCAGTACTTC
>-|TRBJ2-7|-|TRBV11-2
CASRLGGRGSYEQYF
TGTGCCAGCAGGCTTGGGGGGAGAGGGTCCTACGAGCAGTACTTC
>-|TRBJ1-5|-|TRBV4-3
CASSPGATSNQPQHF
TGCGCCAGCAGCCCGGGGGCGACTAGCAATCAGCCCCAGCATTTT
>-|TRBJ2-7|once|TRBV10-3
CAISRSYEQYF
TGTGCCATCAGTAGAAGCTACGAGCAGTACTTC
>TRBD1|TRBJ1-4|-|TRBV4-1
CASSHPLGQGGEKLFF
TGCGCCAGCAGCCACCCCCTGGGACAGGGGGGTGAAAAACTGTTTTTT
>TRBD2|TRBJ2-3|-|TRBV13
CASSESHNSGRGSTDTQYF
TGTGCCAGCAGCGAGTCCCATAATAGCGGGAGAGGTTCTACAGATACGCAGTATTTT
>-|TRBJ1-6|once|TRBV6-5
CASSSVSGTVNSPLHF
TGTGCCAGCAGTTCTGTCTCCGGGACGGTCAATTCACCCCTCCACTTT
>-|TRBJ1-4|-|TRBV18
CASSPGLKEKLFF
TGTGCCAGCTCACCCGGGTTAAAAGAAAAACTGTTTTTT
>-|TRBJ1-2|-|TRBV7-2
CASSLVAQGPGYGYTF
TGTGCCAGCAGCTTAGTAGCGCAGGGCCCCGGCTATGGCTACACCTTC
>-|TRBJ1-2|-|TRBV28
CASRNPSNYGYTF
TGTGCCAGCAGGAATCCTTCTAACTATGGCTACACCTTC
>TRBD1|TRBJ1-5|-|TRBV19
CASSGRKDRASYSNQPQHF
TGTGCCAGTAGTGGAAGGAAGGACAGGGCTTCTTATAGCAATCAGCCCCAGCATTTT
>-|TRBJ2-7|-|TRBV27
CASSPTDTNYEQYF
TGTGCCAGCAGTCCGACGGACACTAATTACGAGCAGTACTTC
>-|TRBJ2-7|-|TRBV6-5
CASRRGTYEQYF
TGTGCCAGCAGGCGGGGCACCTACGAGCAGTACTTC
>-|TRBJ2-7|-|TRBV19
CASSIEVAYEQYF
TGTGCCAGTAGTATAGAGGTGGCCTACGAGCAGTACTTC